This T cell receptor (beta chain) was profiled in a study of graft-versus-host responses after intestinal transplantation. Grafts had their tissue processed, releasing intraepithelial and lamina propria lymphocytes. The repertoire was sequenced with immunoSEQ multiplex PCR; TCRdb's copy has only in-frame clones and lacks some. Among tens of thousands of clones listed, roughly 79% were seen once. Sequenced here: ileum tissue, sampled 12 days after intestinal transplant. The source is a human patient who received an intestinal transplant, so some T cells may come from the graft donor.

CDR3 residues: CASGVVGTEAFF. The CDR3 nucleotides read TGTGCCAGCGGAGTCGTTGGCACTGAAGCTTTCTTT. The V and J genes are TRBV21-1 and TRBJ1-1. TRBV21-1 is classified as a pseudogene. The length of the CDR3 is 12 residues.